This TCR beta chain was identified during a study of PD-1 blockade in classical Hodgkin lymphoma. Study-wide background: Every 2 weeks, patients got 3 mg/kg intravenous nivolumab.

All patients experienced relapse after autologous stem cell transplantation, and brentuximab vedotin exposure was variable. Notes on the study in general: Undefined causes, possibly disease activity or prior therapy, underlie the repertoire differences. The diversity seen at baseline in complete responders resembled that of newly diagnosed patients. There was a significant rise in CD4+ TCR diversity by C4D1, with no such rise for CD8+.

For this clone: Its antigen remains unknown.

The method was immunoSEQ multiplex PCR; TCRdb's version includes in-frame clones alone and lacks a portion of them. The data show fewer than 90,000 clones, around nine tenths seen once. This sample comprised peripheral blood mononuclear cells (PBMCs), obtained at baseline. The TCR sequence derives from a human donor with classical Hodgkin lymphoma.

CDR3 residues: CASNVLARDTQYF. The CDR3 region has the DNA TGTGCCAGCAATGTCCTAGCGAGGGATACGCAGTATTTT. This chain connects TRBV2 to TRBJ2-3; maybe TRBD2 (6 bases). Germline values: CDR1 SNHLY, CDR2 FYNNEI. The CDR3 is made up of 13 amino acids. Between the trimmed V and J ends, which lost 7 bases and 6 bases, there was a span of 14 bases.